The 30 T cell receptor beta chains reported below all come from one sample, sequenced in a study of blood T cell repertoires in COVID-19. Clones were sequenced by immunoSEQ multiplex PCR, and TCRdb holds only the in-frame ones, with some missing. The sample carries approximately 300,000 clones, roughly 83% recorded once. Sequencing input: peripheral blood. These receptors all stem from a woman between 50 and 59 years old with acute or convalescent COVID-19.

This chain connects TRBV5-1 to TRBJ2-7; 10 nucleotides align to TRBD1. The trim removed 2 bases at V and 3 bases at J, leaving 14 bases unmatched. Per germline, CDR1 SGHRS and CDR2 YFSETQ. The CDR3 has 18 amino acids. The CDR3 loop is CASSFFNPGTGVFYEQYF. The CDR3 nucleotides read TGCGCCAGCAGCTTCTTTAATCCCGGGACAGGGGTTTTCTACGAGCAGTACTTC.

This chain joins TRBV5-5 and TRBJ1-5, with TRBD1 as a possible D gene (5 bases). V shed 5 bases and J shed 2 bases, with 14 bases lying between them. This CDR3 spans 15 amino acids. Germline V gene data show CDR1 as SGHKS and CDR2 as YYEKEE (reference sequence). The CDR3, as DNA: TGTGCCAGCAGTCTGTCATGGGGCGGCAATCAGCCCCAGCATTTT. Residues: CASSLSWGGNQPQHF.

The chain combines TRBV28 with TRBJ2-1; TRBD2 might be the D (5 bases). The CDR3 spans 16 residues. Germline CDR1 is MDHEN and CDR2 is SYDVKM. Trimming pared 5 bases from V and 0 bases from J, leaving 14 bases between. The CDR3 sequence is CASSVTERSSYNEQFF. In DNA, the CDR3 is TGTGCCAGCAGTGTAACGGAGCGGTCCTCCTACAATGAGCAGTTCTTC.

This clone was counted a few times. This chain joins TRBV18 and TRBJ2-5, with TRBD2 matching over 10 bases. Looked up from germline, CDR1 is KGHSH and CDR2 is LQKENI. This CDR3 has 16 residues. J lost 5 bases, V lost 1 base, and 7 bases had no gene match. The CDR3 DNA follows: TGTGCCAGCTCACCACGGGCTAGCGGGAGTAGTGAGACCCAGTACTTC. Its protein is CASSPRASGSSETQYF.

The V and J genes are TRBV11-3 and TRBJ2-1; 12 bases are shared with TRBD1. CDR1 is SGHNT and CDR2 is YENEEA in the germline V gene. This CDR3 has 17 amino acids. Losses at the gene ends were 4 bases for V and 3 bases for J; bases not matched to a gene: 7. The CDR3: CASSSGTGGVYYNEQFF. The DNA of the CDR3 is TGTGCCAGCAGCTCAGGGACAGGGGGCGTTTACTACAATGAGCAGTTCTTC.

CDR3 sequence reads: CAIRGQGTQETQYF. The CDR3 nucleotides are TGTGCCATCAGAGGACAGGGCACTCAAGAGACCCAGTACTTC. The rearrangement joins TRBV10-3 to TRBJ2-5, with 8 bases that match TRBD1. J lost 2 bases, V lost 6 bases, and 5 bases had no gene match. CDR1 is ENHRY and CDR2 is SYGVKD in the germline V gene. The CDR3 is made up of 14 amino acids.

This sequence joins TRBV10-1 and TRBJ1-5; 9 nucleotides agree with TRBD1. CDR1 is WNHNN, CDR2 SYGVQD, per germline (reference sequence). The CDR3 extends over 16 amino acids. With V trimmed by 3 bases and J by 6 bases, 9 bases remained unmatched. The CDR3 protein is CASSDQGTGIVQPQHF. As DNA, the CDR3 is TGCGCCAGCAGTGACCAAGGGACAGGGATAGTTCAGCCCCAGCATTTT.

V gene TRBV29-1 combines with J gene TRBJ2-7, with D perhaps matching TRBD2 (5 bases). Germline V CDR1 and CDR2: SQVTM, ANQGSEA. CDR3 length equals 14 residues. The V and J ends lost 4 bases and 3 bases respectively, with 16 bases between them. The DNA of the CDR3 is TGCAGCGTTGCCCGGACTTTACTTAACTACGAGCAGTACTTC. It yields the protein CSVARTLLNYEQYF.

The genes are TRBV2 and TRBJ2-7, with 7 bases fitting TRBD2. The germline V gene has CDR1 SNHLY and CDR2 FYNNEI. The CDR3 has 14 amino acids. J was trimmed by 4 bases and V by 8 bases; bases with no gene match: 11. CDR3 residues: CASDAAGVTYEQYF. DNA for the CDR3: TGTGCCAGCGATGCGGCGGGAGTAACGTACGAGCAGTACTTC. The complete variable domain, with remaining parts taken from reference TRBV2 and TRBJ2-7, reads EPEVTQTPSHQVTQMGQEVILRCVPISNHLYFYWYRQILGQKVEFLVSFYNNEISEKSEIFDDQFSVERPDGSNFTLKIRSTKLEDSAMYFCASDAAGVTYEQYFGPGTRLTVT.

This clone was found once. J is TRBJ1-3 and V is TRBV6-5; D is possibly TRBD1 (5 bases). Germline CDR1 reads MNHEY; CDR2 reads SVGAGI. V lost 7 bases and J 2 bases, leaving 12 bases between the germline ends. This CDR3 spans 14 amino acids. CDR3 DNA: TGTGCCAGCACTCTGGGGGGACCTGGAAACACCATATATTTT. Translation gives CASTLGGPGNTIYF.

The rearrangement joins TRBV7-3 to TRBJ2-1, with TRBD2 as a possible D gene (6 bases). Trimming took off 2 bases at V and 3 bases at J, with 11 bases between the two ends. Germline V gives CDR1 SGHTA, CDR2 FQGTGA. There are 15 residues in the CDR3. The DNA of the CDR3 is TGTGCCAGCAGCTTAGCACCGGGAGTCTACAATGAGCAGTTCTTC. Its protein product is CASSLAPGVYNEQFF.

This sequence joins TRBV6-4 and TRBJ2-5; 7 bases align to TRBD1. This CDR3 is built from 12 residues. V gave up 0 bases and J gave up 9 bases; unmatched junction bases: 1. Germline-derived CDR1 and CDR2 are MRHNA and SNTAGT. The CDR3 DNA sequence: TGTGCCAGCAGTGACTCAAGGGGGCCCCAGTACTTC. Translated: CASSDSRGPQYF.

This clone appeared a single time. The chain couples TRBV7-3 to TRBJ1-2, with TRBD1 matching 12 bases. The CDR3 covers 14 residues. Germline trimming cut 4 bases from V and 10 bases from J; bases unmatched to any gene: 7. Germline V gene lookup returns CDR1 SGHTA and CDR2 FQGTGA. The CDR3 spells CASSSLGTGGDYTF. The CDR3 region has the DNA TGTGCCAGCAGCTCATTAGGGACAGGGGGCGACTACACCTTC.

In its sample, this clone was seen once. The chain joins TRBV7-6 to TRBJ1-1; 8 bases are a match to TRBD1. The CDR3 covers 15 residues. CDR1 is SGHVS, CDR2 FNYEAQ, per germline. The ends lost 2 bases at V and 6 bases at J; junction bases unmatched: 8. The CDR3 spells CASSLLAGGASEAFF. In nucleotides, the CDR3 is TGTGCCAGCAGCTTATTGGCAGGGGGCGCATCTGAAGCTTTCTTT. Full variable domain (outside the CDR3, taken from reference TRBV7-6 and TRBJ1-1): GAGVSQSPRYKVTKRGQDVALRCDPISGHVSLYWYRQALGQGPEFLTYFNYEAQQDKSGLPNDRFSAERPEGSISTLTIQRTEQRDSAMYRCASSLLAGGASEAFFGQGTRLTVV.

This chain joins TRBV9 and TRBJ1-2, with a possible D match to TRBD1 (6 bases). CDR3 length: 13 amino acids. Trimming removed 0 bases from V and 6 bases from J, with 9 bases in between. CDR1 is SGDLS and CDR2 is YYNGEE in the germline V gene. CDR3 loop: CASSVDRADGYTF. For the CDR3, the DNA is TGTGCCAGCAGCGTAGACAGGGCGGATGGCTACACCTTC.

This rearrangement joins TRBV9 to TRBJ2-5; tentative D call: TRBD2 (6 bases). V was cut by 4 bases and J by 5 bases, with 18 bases left in between. Germline CDR1 reads SGDLS; CDR2 reads YYNGEE. The CDR3 runs 15 residues. The CDR3 DNA follows: TGTGCCAGCAGCACATCAGCGGGCCCCCGGGAGACCCAGTACTTC. Its translation is CASSTSAGPRETQYF.

J is TRBJ1-4 and V is TRBV6-5, with D unclear. Per the germline V gene, CDR1 is MNHEY and CDR2 is SVGAGI. Trimming shortened V by 7 bases and J by 2 bases, and 11 bases separated the two germline ends. The length of the CDR3 is 14 residues. The CDR3 region has the DNA TGTGCCAGCACGCTGGGGAGGACTAATGAAAAACTGTTTTTT. Amino acids: CASTLGRTNEKLFF.

V is TRBV7-2 and J is TRBJ2-7; D not resolved. CDR1 is SGHTA and CDR2 is FQGNSA in the germline V gene. The CDR3 spans 15 residues. Trimming shortened V by 5 bases and J by 3 bases, and 17 bases separated the two germline ends. The chain's CDR3 is CASSIDSTTIYEQYF. The CDR3 coding sequence is TGTGCCAGCAGCATTGACTCTACTACAATCTACGAGCAGTACTTC.

The V call is TRBV4-2, the J call TRBJ1-2; TRBD1 might be the D (5 bases). Trimming removed 0 bases at V and 2 bases at J, with 13 bases between. Germline V CDR1 and CDR2: LGHNA, YNFKEQ. The CDR3 runs to 16 residues. This CDR3 reads CASSQERRGGNYGYTF. DNA for the CDR3: TGTGCCAGCAGCCAAGAGAGGAGGGGAGGCAACTATGGCTACACCTTC.

The CDR3, as DNA: TGTGCCAGCAGTTACTCGATTGGGGGAGGTGGCTACACCTTC. Its translation is CASSYSIGGGGYTF. The chain combines TRBV6-5 with TRBJ1-2, with a tentative D call TRBD1 (5 bases). Per germline, CDR1 MNHEY and CDR2 SVGAGI. This CDR3 comprises 14 residues. Trimming pared 0 bases from V and 7 bases from J, leaving 12 bases between.

This chain links TRBV7-2 with TRBJ1-5; tentatively, D is TRBD1 (5 bases). The length of the CDR3 is 14 residues. Trimming stripped 2 bases from V and 6 bases from J, with 11 bases between. Germline values: CDR1 SGHTA, CDR2 FQGNSA. The CDR3 reads CASSLSRVPQPQHF. CDR3 nucleotides: TGTGCCAGCAGCTTAAGCAGGGTACCTCAGCCCCAGCATTTT.

The V call is TRBV3-1 (or the pseudogene TRBV3-2), the J call TRBJ2-1; TRBD1 agrees at 7 bases. The germline gives CDR1 LGHDT, CDR2 YNNKEL (reference sequence). The CDR3 has 15 residues. The trim removed 4 bases at V and 8 bases at J, leaving 11 bases unmatched. The CDR3 region is CASSLRLDRAHEQFF. The CDR3 nucleotides read TGTGCCAGCAGCCTAAGACTCGACAGGGCGCATGAGCAGTTCTTC.

The rearrangement joins TRBV7-8 to TRBJ2-7; TRBD1 agrees at 9 bases. V trimming: 2 bases; J trimming: 5 bases; junction bases outside the gene matches: 10. The CDR3 consists of 16 residues. CDR1 is SGHVS, CDR2 FQNEAQ, per germline. The DNA for the CDR3 is TGTGCCAGCAGCTTACCGGACAGGGGTATAACGGACGAGCAGTACTTC. It encodes CASSLPDRGITDEQYF.

The table lists this clone with a count of one. The chain employs TRBV28 and TRBJ2-7, with D perhaps matching TRBD1 (6 bases). The V gene's germline CDR1 is MDHEN and CDR2 SYDVKM. CDR3 length: 14 residues. The V end was cut by 6 bases, the J end by 2 bases, with 14 bases between. CDR3 sequence: CASSPQGFTYEQYF. The CDR3 DNA reads as TGTGCCAGCAGCCCACAGGGATTCACCTACGAGCAGTACTTC.

This chain uses TRBV2 with TRBJ1-5; the D is unclear. The CDR3 is 14 amino acids. Germline CDR1 SNHLY, CDR2 FYNNEI. With 7 bases removed from V and 3 bases from J, the gap between germline ends came to 13 bases. The chain's CDR3 is CASINGPLNQPQHF. CDR3 sequence (DNA): TGTGCCAGCATTAATGGGCCTCTCAATCAGCCCCAGCATTTT.

This rearrangement joins TRBV19 to TRBJ2-7; TRBD2 matches at 8 bases. The CDR3 extends over 11 amino acids. The V gene end was trimmed by 7 bases and the J gene end by 4 bases; junction bases not matched to a gene: 0. Per the germline V gene, CDR1 is LNHDA and CDR2 is SQIVND (reference sequence). CDR3 sequence (DNA): TGTGCCAGTACGGGGGGGTACGAGCAGTACTTC. This gives the protein CASTGGYEQYF.

This chain links TRBV5-4 with TRBJ2-2; a weak D match, TRBD2 (6 bases). Between the trimmed V and J ends, which lost 2 bases and 5 bases, there was a span of 7 bases. This CDR3 has 13 residues. The V gene's germline CDR1 is SGHNT and CDR2 YYREEE (reference sequence). The CDR3 DNA sequence: TGTGCCAGCAGCTTAAGCGGGACCGGGGAGCTGTTTTTT. This gives the protein CASSLSGTGELFF. Full variable domain (missing parts from reference TRBV5-4 and TRBJ2-2): ETGVTQSPTHLIKTRGQQVTLRCSSQSGHNTVSWYQQALGQGPQFIFQYYREEENGRGNFPPRFSGLQFPNYSSELNVNALELDDSALYLCASSLSGTGELFFGEGSRLTVL.

V gene TRBV7-2 combines with J gene TRBJ2-1; 16 nucleotides agree with TRBD2. The length of the CDR3 is 18 residues. Germline V gene sequence: CDR1 SGHTA, CDR2 FQGNSA. V lost 3 bases, J lost 7 bases, and 9 bases stayed unmatched. Here the CDR3 DNA reads TGTGCCAGCAGCTTTATGGGACTAGCGGGAGGGCGAGGGAATGAGCAGTTCTTC. Protein product: CASSFMGLAGGRGNEQFF.

The V gene is TRBV5-1, the J gene TRBJ2-3, with TRBD2 as a possible D gene (6 bases). This CDR3 has 14 amino acids. Germline CDR1 is SGHRS and CDR2 is YFSETQ. V gave up 0 bases and J gave up 6 bases, with 11 bases separating them. The CDR3 here is CASSLGMEGDTQYF. The DNA of the CDR3 is TGCGCCAGCAGCTTGGGTATGGAGGGCGATACGCAGTATTTT. Full variable domain (outside the CDR3, taken from reference TRBV5-1 and TRBJ2-3): KAGVTQTPRYLIKTRGQQVTLSCSPISGHRSVSWYQQTPGQGLQFLFEYFSETQRNKGNFPGRFSGRQFSNSRSEMNVSTLELGDSALYLCASSLGMEGDTQYFGPGTRLTVL.

The chain recombines TRBV18 with TRBJ1-4; TRBD1 agrees at 8 bases. Germline V lookup: CDR1 KGHSH, CDR2 LQKENI. Trimming took 2 bases from V and 7 from J; bases not matched to a gene: 18. The CDR3 runs to 19 residues. This CDR3 reads CASSPIFQGPGQDFEKLFF. CDR3 sequence (DNA): TGTGCCAGCTCACCAATCTTCCAAGGACCGGGACAGGACTTTGAAAAACTGTTTTTT. The full variable domain, its missing parts supplied by reference TRBV18 and TRBJ1-4, is NAGVMQNPRHLVRRRGQEARLRCSPMKGHSHVYWYRQLPEEGLKFMVYLQKENIIDESGMPKERFSAEFPKEGPSILRIQQVVRGDSAAYFCASSPIFQGPGQDFEKLFFGSGTQLSVL.